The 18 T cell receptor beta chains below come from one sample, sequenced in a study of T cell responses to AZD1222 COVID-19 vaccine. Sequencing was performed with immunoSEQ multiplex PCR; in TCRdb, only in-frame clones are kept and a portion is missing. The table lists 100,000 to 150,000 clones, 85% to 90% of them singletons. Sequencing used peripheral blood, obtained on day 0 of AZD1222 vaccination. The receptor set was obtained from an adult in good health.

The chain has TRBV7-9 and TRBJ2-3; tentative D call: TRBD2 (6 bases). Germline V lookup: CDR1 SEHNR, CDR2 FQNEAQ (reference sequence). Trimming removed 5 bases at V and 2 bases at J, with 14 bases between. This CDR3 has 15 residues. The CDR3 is CASSILGGSTDTQYF. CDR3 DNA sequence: TGTGCCAGCAGCATCTTGGGGGGATCCACAGATACGCAGTATTTT.

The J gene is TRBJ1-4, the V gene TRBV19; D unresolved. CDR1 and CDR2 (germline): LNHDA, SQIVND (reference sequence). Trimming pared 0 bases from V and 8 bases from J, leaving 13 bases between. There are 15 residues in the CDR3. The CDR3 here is CASSIDFGLTEKLFF. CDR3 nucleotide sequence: TGTGCCAGTAGTATAGATTTTGGGCTGACAGAAAAACTGTTTTTT.

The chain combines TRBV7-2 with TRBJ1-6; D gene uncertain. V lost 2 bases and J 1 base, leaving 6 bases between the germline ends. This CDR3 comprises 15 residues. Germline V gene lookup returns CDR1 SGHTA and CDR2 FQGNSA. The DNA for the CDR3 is TGTGCCAGCAGCTTAAGCATTTCCTATAATTCACCCCTCCACTTT. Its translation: CASSLSISYNSPLHF. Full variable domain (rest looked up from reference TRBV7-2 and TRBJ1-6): GAGVSQSPSNKVTEKGKDVELRCDPISGHTALYWYRQSLGQGLEFLIYFQGNSAPDKSGLPSDRFSAERTGGSVSTLTIQRTQQEDSAVYLCASSLSISYNSPLHFGNGTRLTVT.

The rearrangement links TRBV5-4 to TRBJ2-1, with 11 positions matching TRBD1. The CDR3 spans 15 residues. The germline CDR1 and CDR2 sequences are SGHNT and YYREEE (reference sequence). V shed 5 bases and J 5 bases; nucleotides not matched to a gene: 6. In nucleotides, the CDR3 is TGTGCCAGCAGTCGTCCGGGACAGGGGGACAATGAGCAGTTCTTC. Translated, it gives CASSRPGQGDNEQFF.

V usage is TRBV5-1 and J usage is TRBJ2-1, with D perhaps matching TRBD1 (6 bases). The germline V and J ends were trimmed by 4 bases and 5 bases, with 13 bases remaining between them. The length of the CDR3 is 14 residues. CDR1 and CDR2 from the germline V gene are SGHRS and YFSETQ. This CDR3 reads CASSIQGSDNEQFF. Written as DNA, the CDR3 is TGCGCCAGCAGCATACAGGGTAGCGACAATGAGCAGTTCTTC.

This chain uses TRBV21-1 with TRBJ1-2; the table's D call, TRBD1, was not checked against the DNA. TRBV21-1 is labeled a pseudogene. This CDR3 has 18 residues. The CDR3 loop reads CASSKGEGQAIRDYGYTF. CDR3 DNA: TGTGCCAGCAGCAAAGGGGAAGGACAGGCTATAAGGGACTATGGCTACACCTTC.

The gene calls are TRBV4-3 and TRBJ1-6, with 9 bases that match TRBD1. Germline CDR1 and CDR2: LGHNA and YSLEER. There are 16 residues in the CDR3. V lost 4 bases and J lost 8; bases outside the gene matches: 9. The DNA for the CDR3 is TGCGCCAGCAGCCGGGACCCGGGACAGGGTGATTCACCCCTCCACTTT. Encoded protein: CASSRDPGQGDSPLHF.

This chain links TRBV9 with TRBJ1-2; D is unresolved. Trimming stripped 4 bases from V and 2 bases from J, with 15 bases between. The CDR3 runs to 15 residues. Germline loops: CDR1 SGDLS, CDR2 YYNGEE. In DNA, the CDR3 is TGTGCCAGCAGCTCTAATCCTGGGTCGAACTATGGCTACACCTTC. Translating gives CASSSNPGSNYGYTF.

Written as DNA, the CDR3 is TGTGCCAGCAGCTTAGGTCAGGGGATGAGAAACACTGAAGCTTTCTTT. Its protein product is CASSLGQGMRNTEAFF. The gene calls are TRBV7-9 and TRBJ1-1; the D gene is possibly TRBD1 (6 bases). Germline lookup yields CDR1 SEHNR and CDR2 FQNEAQ (reference sequence). This CDR3 has 16 residues. V was shortened by 1 base and J by 2 bases, with 14 bases between the two germline ends.

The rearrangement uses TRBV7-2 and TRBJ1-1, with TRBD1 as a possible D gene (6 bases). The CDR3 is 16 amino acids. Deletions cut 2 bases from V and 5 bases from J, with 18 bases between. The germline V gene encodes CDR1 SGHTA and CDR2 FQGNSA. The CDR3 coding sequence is TGTGCCAGCAGCTTATGGCGGGGGGGGCGAGTGACTGAAGCTTTCTTT. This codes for CASSLWRGGRVTEAFF. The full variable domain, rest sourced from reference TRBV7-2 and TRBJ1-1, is GAGVSQSPSNKVTEKGKDVELRCDPISGHTALYWYRQSLGQGLEFLIYFQGNSAPDKSGLPSDRFSAERTGGSVSTLTIQRTQQEDSAVYLCASSLWRGGRVTEAFFGQGTRLTVV.

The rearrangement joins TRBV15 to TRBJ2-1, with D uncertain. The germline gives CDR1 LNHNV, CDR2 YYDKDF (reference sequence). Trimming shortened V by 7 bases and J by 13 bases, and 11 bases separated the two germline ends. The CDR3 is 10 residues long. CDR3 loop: CATTPGPQFF. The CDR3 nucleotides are TGTGCCACCACCCCCGGGCCTCAGTTCTTC.

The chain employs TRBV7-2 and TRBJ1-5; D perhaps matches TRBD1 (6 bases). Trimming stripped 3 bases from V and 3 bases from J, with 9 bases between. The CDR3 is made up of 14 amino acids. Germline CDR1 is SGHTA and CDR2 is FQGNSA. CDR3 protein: CASSFSGANQPQHF. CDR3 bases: TGTGCCAGCAGCTTTTCAGGGGCCAATCAGCCCCAGCATTTT.

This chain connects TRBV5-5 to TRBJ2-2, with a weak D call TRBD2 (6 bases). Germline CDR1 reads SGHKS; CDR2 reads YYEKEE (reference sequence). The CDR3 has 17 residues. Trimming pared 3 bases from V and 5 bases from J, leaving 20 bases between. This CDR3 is CASSSSGVGLATGELFF. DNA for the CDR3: TGTGCCAGCAGCTCGTCTGGAGTAGGGCTAGCGACCGGGGAGCTGTTTTTT.

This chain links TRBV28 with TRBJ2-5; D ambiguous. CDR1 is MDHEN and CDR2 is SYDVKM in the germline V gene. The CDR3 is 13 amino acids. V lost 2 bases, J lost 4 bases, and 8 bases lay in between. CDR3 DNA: TGTGCCAGCAGTTTAGATCGGGCAGAGACCCAGTACTTC. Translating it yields CASSLDRAETQYF.

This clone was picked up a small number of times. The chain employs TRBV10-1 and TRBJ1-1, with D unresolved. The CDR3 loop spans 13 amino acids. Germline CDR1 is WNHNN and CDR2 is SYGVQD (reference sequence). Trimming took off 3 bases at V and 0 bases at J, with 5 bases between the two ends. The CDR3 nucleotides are TGCGCCAGCAGTGACGGGTTGAACACTGAAGCTTTCTTT. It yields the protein CASSDGLNTEAFF.

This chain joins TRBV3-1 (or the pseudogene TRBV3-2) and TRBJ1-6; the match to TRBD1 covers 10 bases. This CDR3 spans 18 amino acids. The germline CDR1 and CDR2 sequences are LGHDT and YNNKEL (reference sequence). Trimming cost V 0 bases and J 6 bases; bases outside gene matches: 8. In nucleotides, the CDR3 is TGTGCCAGCAGCCAAGAGTCCGGGACAGGGGTTTTTAATTCACCCCTCCACTTT. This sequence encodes CASSQESGTGVFNSPLHF.

The CDR3 here is CSVSRTANTEAFF. CDR3 in DNA: TGCAGCGTATCCAGGACAGCAAACACTGAAGCTTTCTTT. V is TRBV29-1 and J is TRBJ1-1, with D possibly being TRBD1 (6 bases). The CDR3 is 13 residues long. The V end lost 6 bases, the J end lost 2 bases, and 13 bases lay between the germline ends. Per germline, CDR1 SQVTM and CDR2 ANQGSEA.

CDR3 residues: CASSSPGGMRTEAFF. CDR3 sequence (DNA): TGTGCCAGCAGCTCTCCAGGGGGCATGAGAACTGAAGCTTTCTTT. The rearrangement uses TRBV9 and TRBJ1-1; 8 nucleotides agree with TRBD1. The germline CDR1 and CDR2 sequences are SGDLS and YYNGEE. The V segment lost 4 bases and the J segment 5 bases; nucleotides outside the gene matches: 10. The CDR3 covers 15 residues.